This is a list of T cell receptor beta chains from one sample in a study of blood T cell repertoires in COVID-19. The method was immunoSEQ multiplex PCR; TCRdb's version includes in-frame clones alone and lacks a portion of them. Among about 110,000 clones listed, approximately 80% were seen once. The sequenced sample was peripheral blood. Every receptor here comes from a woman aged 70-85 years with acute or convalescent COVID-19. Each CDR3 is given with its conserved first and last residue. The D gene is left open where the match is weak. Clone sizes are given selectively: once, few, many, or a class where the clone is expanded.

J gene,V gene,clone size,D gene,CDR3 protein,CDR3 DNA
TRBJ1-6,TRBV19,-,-,CASTPGQAPNSPLHF,TGTGCCAGTACCCCCGGTCAGGCACCCAATTCACCCCTCCACTTT
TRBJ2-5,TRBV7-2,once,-,CASSLPGETQYF,TGTGCCAGCAGCCTTCCCGGGGAGACCCAGTACTTC
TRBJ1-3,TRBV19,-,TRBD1,CASSISRDRSRNTIYF,TGTGCCAGTAGTATATCCCGGGACAGAAGTCGAAACACCATATATTTT
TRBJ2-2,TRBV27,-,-,CASSPYMANTGELFF,TGTGCCAGCAGTCCTTACATGGCGAACACCGGGGAGCTGTTTTTT
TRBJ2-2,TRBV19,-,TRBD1,CASSEDRGLRTGELFF,TGTGCCAGTAGTGAGGACAGGGGTTTGAGGACCGGGGAGCTGTTTTTT
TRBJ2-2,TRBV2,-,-,CASHGGAGELFF,TGTGCCAGCCACGGCGGGGCCGGGGAGCTGTTTTTT
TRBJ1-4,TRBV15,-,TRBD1,CATSRRTGLDFNEKLFF,TGTGCCACCAGCAGGCGGACAGGCCTCGACTTTAATGAAAAACTGTTTTTT
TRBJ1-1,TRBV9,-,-,CASSGRGSDTEAFF,TGTGCCAGCAGCGGGAGGGGATCGGACACTGAAGCTTTCTTT
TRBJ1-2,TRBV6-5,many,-,CAAQRVTGSNYGYTF,TGTGCCGCCCAGAGAGTTACAGGGTCTAACTATGGCTACACCTTC
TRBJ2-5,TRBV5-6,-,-,CASSLEFGGPGETQYF,TGTGCCAGCAGCTTGGAGTTCGGGGGACCCGGGGAGACCCAGTACTTC
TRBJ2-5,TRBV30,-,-,CAWTSKWQETQYF,TGTGCCTGGACTAGTAAATGGCAGGAGACCCAGTACTTC
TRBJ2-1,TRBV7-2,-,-,CASSLSAGNNEQFF,TGTGCCAGCAGCTTATCGGCAGGGAACAATGAGCAGTTCTTC
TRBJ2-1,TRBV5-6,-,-,CASSHAGSYNEQFF,TGTGCCAGCAGCCATGCGGGAAGCTACAATGAGCAGTTCTTC
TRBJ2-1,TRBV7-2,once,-,CASSPRGGAGNEQFF,TGTGCCAGCAGTCCTAGAGGGGGGGCCGGGAATGAGCAGTTCTTC
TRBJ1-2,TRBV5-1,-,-,CASSFEATNYGYTF,TGCGCCAGCAGCTTCGAAGCTACTAACTATGGCTACACCTTC
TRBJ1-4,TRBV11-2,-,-,CASSLAARGSFGRNEKLFF,TGTGCCAGCAGCTTAGCGGCCAGGGGATCTTTTGGGCGCAATGAAAAACTGTTTTTT
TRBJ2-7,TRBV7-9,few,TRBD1,CASRPGQGLEQYF,TGTGCCAGCAGACCGGGACAGGGTCTCGAGCAGTACTTC
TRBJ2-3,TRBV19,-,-,CASTTTPGTGPSTDTQYF,TGTGCCAGTACCACTACGCCCGGAACCGGTCCAAGCACAGATACGCAGTATTTT
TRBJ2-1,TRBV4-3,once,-,CASSQEPGNEQFF,TGCGCCAGCAGCCAAGAACCAGGCAATGAGCAGTTCTTC
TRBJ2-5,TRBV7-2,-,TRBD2,CASSSGLAGGQETQYF,TGTGCCAGCAGCTCCGGACTAGCGGGGGGGCAAGAGACCCAGTACTTC
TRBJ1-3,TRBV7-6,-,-,CASSLQGRASGNTIYF,TGTGCCAGCAGCTTACAGGGCAGGGCATCTGGAAACACCATATATTTT
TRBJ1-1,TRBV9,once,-,CASSVGPTMNTEAFF,TGTGCCAGCAGCGTAGGGCCCACGATGAACACTGAAGCTTTCTTT
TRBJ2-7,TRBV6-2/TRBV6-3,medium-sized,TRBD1,CASSYSNRDRGYEQYF,TGTGCCAGCAGTTACTCGAACCGGGACAGGGGGTACGAGCAGTACTTC
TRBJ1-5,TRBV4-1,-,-,CASSQAPTGDQPQHF,TGCGCCAGCAGCCAAGCTCCGACTGGTGATCAGCCCCAGCATTTT
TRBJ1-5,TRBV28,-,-,CASSLYFPGAGLSNQPQHF,TGTGCCAGCAGTTTATACTTTCCAGGGGCCGGACTTAGCAATCAGCCCCAGCATTTT
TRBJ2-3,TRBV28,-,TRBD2,CASSDRAGAVDTQYF,TGTGCCAGCAGTGATCGAGCGGGAGCGGTAGATACGCAGTATTTT
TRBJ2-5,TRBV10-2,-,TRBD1,CASSETPGRTGIEETQYF,TGCGCCAGCAGTGAGACCCCCGGACGGACAGGGATAGAGGAGACCCAGTACTTC
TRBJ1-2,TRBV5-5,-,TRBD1,CASSSATGADNYGYTF,TGTGCCAGCAGCTCAGCGACAGGGGCCGATAACTATGGCTACACCTTC
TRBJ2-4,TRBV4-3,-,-,CASSQDVEGLQYF,TGCGCCAGCAGCCAAGATGTGGAGGGCCTACAGTACTTC
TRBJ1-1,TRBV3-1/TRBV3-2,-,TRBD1,CASSQVTGWTTEAFF,TGTGCCAGCAGCCAAGTGACAGGGTGGACCACTGAAGCTTTCTTT
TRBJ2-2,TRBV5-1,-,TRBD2,CASSRLAGGPLDTGELFF,TGCGCCAGCAGTCGACTAGCGGGAGGGCCATTGGACACCGGGGAGCTGTTTTTT